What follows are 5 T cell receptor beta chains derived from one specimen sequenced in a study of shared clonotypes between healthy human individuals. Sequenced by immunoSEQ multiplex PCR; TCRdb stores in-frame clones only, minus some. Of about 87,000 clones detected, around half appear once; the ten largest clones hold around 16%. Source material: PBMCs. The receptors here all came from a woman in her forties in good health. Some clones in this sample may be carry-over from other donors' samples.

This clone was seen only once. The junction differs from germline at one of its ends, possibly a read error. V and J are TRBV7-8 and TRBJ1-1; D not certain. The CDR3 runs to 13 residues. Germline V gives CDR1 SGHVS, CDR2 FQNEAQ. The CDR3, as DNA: TGTGCCAGCAGCTTACAGACGGGTACTGAAGCTTCCTTT. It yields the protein CASSLQTGTEASF. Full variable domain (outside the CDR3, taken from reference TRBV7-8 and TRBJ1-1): GAGVSQSPRYKVAKRGQDVALRCDPISGHVSLFWYQQALGQGPEFLTYFQNEAQLDKSGLPSDRFFAERPEGSVSTLKIQRTQQEDSAVYLCASSLQTGTEASFGQGTRLTVV.

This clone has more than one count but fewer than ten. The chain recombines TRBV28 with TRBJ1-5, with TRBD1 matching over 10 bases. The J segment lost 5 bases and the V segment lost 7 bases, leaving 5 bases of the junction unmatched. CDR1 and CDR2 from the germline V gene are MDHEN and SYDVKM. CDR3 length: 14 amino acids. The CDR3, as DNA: TGTGCCAGCACCTCCGGGACAGGGGATCAGCCCCAGCATTTT. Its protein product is CASTSGTGDQPQHF. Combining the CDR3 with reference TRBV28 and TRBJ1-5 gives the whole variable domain DVKVTQSSRYLVKRTGEKVFLECVQDMDHENMFWYRQDPGLGLRLIYFSYDVKMKEKGDIPEGYSVSREKKERFSLILESASTNQTSMYLCASTSGTGDQPQHFGDGTRLSIL.

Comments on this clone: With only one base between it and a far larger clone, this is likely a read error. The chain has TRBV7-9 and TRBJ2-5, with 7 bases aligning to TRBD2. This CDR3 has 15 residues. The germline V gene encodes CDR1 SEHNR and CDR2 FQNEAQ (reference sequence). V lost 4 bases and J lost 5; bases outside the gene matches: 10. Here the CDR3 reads CASSSRAGMVETQYF. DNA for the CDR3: TGTGCCAGCAGCTCGAGAGCGGGAATGGTTGAGACCCAGTACTTC.

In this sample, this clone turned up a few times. Written as DNA, the CDR3 is TGTGCCAGCAGCCGGGACAGGGGCAATCAGCCCCAGCATTTT. This encodes CASSRDRGNQPQHF. The chain combines TRBV7-8 with TRBJ1-5; 9 bases fit TRBD1. The CDR3 is 14 amino acids. The trim removed 5 bases at V and 2 bases at J, leaving 1 base unmatched. Germline V gene data show CDR1 as SGHVS and CDR2 as FQNEAQ.

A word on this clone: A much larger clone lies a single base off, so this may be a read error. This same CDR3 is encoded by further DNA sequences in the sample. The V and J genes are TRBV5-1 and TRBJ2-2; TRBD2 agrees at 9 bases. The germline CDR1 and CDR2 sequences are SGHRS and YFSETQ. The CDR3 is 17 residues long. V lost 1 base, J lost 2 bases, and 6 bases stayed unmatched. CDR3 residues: CASSLSRGGANTGELFF. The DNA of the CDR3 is TGCGCCAGCAGCTTGTCGCGGGGGGGTGCAAACACCGGGGAGCTGTTTTTT.